This entry lists 2 T cell receptor beta chains sequenced from one sample in a study of shared clonotypes between healthy human individuals. Some clones are missing from TCRdb's copy, which holds only in-frame ones; the method was immunoSEQ multiplex PCR. The sample includes some 1,100,000 clones, about 84% of them seen just once. Sequenced: memory CD4+ T cells from PBMCs. The subset was: CD45RA-negative fraction. The receptors derive from a man between 18 and 29 years old in good health. Some clones in this sample may be carry-over from other donors' samples.

In this sample, this clone turned up a few times. V gene TRBV4-3 combines with J gene TRBJ2-5; no clear D gene. Looked up from germline, CDR1 is LGHNA and CDR2 is YSLEER. CDR3 length equals 13 residues. V was pared by 0 bases and J by 5 bases, with 7 bases between. Here the CDR3 DNA reads TGCGCCAGCAGCCAAGAGGTCTGGGAGACCCAGTACTTC. This gives the protein CASSQEVWETQYF.

This chain uses TRBV19 with TRBJ2-3; 10 positions match TRBD2. V trimming: 5 bases; J trimming: 3 bases; junction bases outside the gene matches: 8. CDR3 length: 16 amino acids. Looked up from germline, CDR1 is LNHDA and CDR2 is SQIVND (reference sequence). This CDR3 is CASSRSTSGITDTQYF. The CDR3 coding sequence is TGTGCCAGTAGTCGATCTACTAGCGGGATAACAGATACGCAGTATTTT.